These T cell receptor beta chains were read from a single sample in a study of shared clonotypes between healthy human individuals. The assay was immunoSEQ multiplex PCR, and TCRdb's table has in-frame clones only and misses some. The repertoire holds a few million clones, with 90% to 95% as singletons. Specimen: naive CD8+ T cells from PBMCs. These receptors were taken from a man aged 18 to 29 in good health. Some clones in this sample may be carry-over from other donors' samples. Each CDR3 is given with its conserved first and last residue. D genes are given only for firm matches. A row's size may be missing; if present it is once, few, many or a size class.

v_call: TRBV6-1; clone_size: -; d_call: -; j_call: TRBJ2-7; cdr3_aa: CASWVGGDEQYF; cdr3_nt: TGTGCCAGCTGGGTTGGGGGAGACGAGCAGTACTTC
v_call: TRBV27; clone_size: -; d_call: -; j_call: TRBJ2-1; cdr3_aa: CASSLSQYNEQFF; cdr3_nt: TGTGCCAGCAGTTTATCACAGTACAATGAGCAGTTCTTC
v_call: TRBV7-9; clone_size: -; d_call: -; j_call: TRBJ1-2; cdr3_aa: CASSLARNTDWSGYTF; cdr3_nt: TGTGCCAGCAGCTTAGCGCGTAATACAGACTGGTCAGGCTACACCTTC
v_call: TRBV9; clone_size: -; d_call: TRBD2; j_call: TRBJ2-7; cdr3_aa: CASSPRTSHYEQYF; cdr3_nt: TGTGCCAGCAGCCCGAGGACTAGTCACTACGAGCAGTACTTC
v_call: TRBV5-5; clone_size: -; d_call: TRBD1; j_call: TRBJ2-5; cdr3_aa: CASSLGQGKETQYF; cdr3_nt: TGTGCCAGCAGCCTAGGACAGGGTAAAGAGACCCAGTACTTC
v_call: TRBV6-5; clone_size: -; d_call: TRBD2; j_call: TRBJ2-7; cdr3_aa: CASSYSVSGLPYEQYF; cdr3_nt: TGTGCCAGCAGTTACTCAGTTAGCGGGTTGCCCTACGAGCAGTACTTC
v_call: TRBV27; clone_size: -; d_call: -; j_call: TRBJ2-5; cdr3_aa: CASSLRLPSEYQTQYF; cdr3_nt: TGTGCCAGCAGTTTACGTCTCCCTAGCGAATATCAGACCCAGTACTTC
v_call: TRBV10-3; clone_size: -; d_call: -; j_call: TRBJ1-1; cdr3_aa: CAISEGRLGGLTEAFF; cdr3_nt: TGTGCCATCAGTGAGGGACGGCTGGGGGGACTCACTGAAGCTTTCTTT
v_call: TRBV19; clone_size: -; d_call: -; j_call: TRBJ2-7; cdr3_aa: CASSWTVSGEQYF; cdr3_nt: TGTGCCAGTAGTTGGACAGTTAGTGGCGAGCAGTACTTC
v_call: TRBV28; clone_size: -; d_call: -; j_call: TRBJ2-3; cdr3_aa: CASSRTPDSSGTDTQYF; cdr3_nt: TGTGCCAGCAGCCGCACACCGGACAGCTCTGGCACAGATACGCAGTATTTT
v_call: TRBV6-6; clone_size: -; d_call: -; j_call: TRBJ1-5; cdr3_aa: CASTTQGGQPQHF; cdr3_nt: TGTGCCAGCACAACGCAGGGAGGACAGCCCCAGCATTTT
v_call: TRBV4-3; clone_size: -; d_call: TRBD2; j_call: TRBJ2-1; cdr3_aa: CASSLIAGTSYNEQFF; cdr3_nt: TGCGCCAGCAGCCTTATAGCGGGAACCTCCTACAATGAGCAGTTCTTC
v_call: TRBV7-9; clone_size: -; d_call: -; j_call: TRBJ1-4; cdr3_aa: CASSELTSTNEKLFF; cdr3_nt: TGTGCCAGCAGCGAACTGACATCAACTAATGAAAAACTGTTTTTT
v_call: TRBV30; clone_size: -; d_call: -; j_call: TRBJ2-1; cdr3_aa: CALLWEMGNEQFF; cdr3_nt: TGTGCCCTCTTGTGGGAGATGGGCAATGAGCAGTTCTTC
v_call: TRBV6-5; clone_size: once; d_call: -; j_call: TRBJ2-7; cdr3_aa: CASSPSSTRAEQYF; cdr3_nt: TGTGCCAGCAGTCCGAGTAGCACCCGGGCCGAGCAGTACTTC
v_call: TRBV7-9; clone_size: -; d_call: -; j_call: TRBJ1-2; cdr3_aa: CASSRRGGETNYGYTF; cdr3_nt: TGTGCCAGCAGCCGCCGCGGGGGGGAGACTAACTATGGCTACACCTTC
v_call: TRBV7-2; clone_size: -; d_call: TRBD2; j_call: TRBJ2-1; cdr3_aa: CASSSRTSGAFNEQFF; cdr3_nt: TGTGCCAGCAGCTCCAGGACTAGCGGGGCTTTCAATGAGCAGTTCTTC
v_call: TRBV11-2; clone_size: -; d_call: -; j_call: TRBJ2-1; cdr3_aa: CASSLAGYSYNEQFF; cdr3_nt: TGTGCCAGCAGCTTAGCGGGATACTCCTACAATGAGCAGTTCTTC
v_call: TRBV9; clone_size: -; d_call: TRBD1; j_call: TRBJ2-5; cdr3_aa: CASSHPGQTLWTKETQYF; cdr3_nt: TGTGCCAGCAGCCACCCGGGACAGACACTTTGGACAAAAGAGACCCAGTACTTC
v_call: TRBV11-2; clone_size: -; d_call: -; j_call: TRBJ2-3; cdr3_aa: CASSMRGRQSTDTQYF; cdr3_nt: TGTGCCAGCAGCATGAGGGGGAGACAGAGCACAGATACGCAGTATTTT
v_call: TRBV9; clone_size: -; d_call: -; j_call: TRBJ2-7; cdr3_aa: CASSVGGGMGYEQYF; cdr3_nt: TGTGCCAGCAGCGTAGGGGGCGGGATGGGCTACGAGCAGTACTTC
v_call: TRBV18; clone_size: -; d_call: TRBD1; j_call: TRBJ1-3; cdr3_aa: CASSPDRGKTIYF; cdr3_nt: TGTGCCAGCTCACCGGACAGGGGTAAAACCATATATTTT
v_call: TRBV10-2; clone_size: -; d_call: -; j_call: TRBJ2-7; cdr3_aa: CASSDGLYEQYF; cdr3_nt: TGCGCCAGCAGTGATGGGTTGTACGAGCAGTACTTC
v_call: TRBV28; clone_size: -; d_call: TRBD2; j_call: TRBJ2-2; cdr3_aa: CASSLAGSHTGELFF; cdr3_nt: TGTGCCAGCAGCCTAGCGGGGAGCCACACCGGGGAGCTGTTTTTT
v_call: TRBV19; clone_size: -; d_call: -; j_call: TRBJ1-1; cdr3_aa: CASSIRPLSGAFF; cdr3_nt: TGTGCCAGTAGTATAAGGCCCCTTTCTGGAGCTTTCTTT
v_call: TRBV27; clone_size: -; d_call: TRBD2; j_call: TRBJ2-1; cdr3_aa: CASSPIGTSGINEQFF; cdr3_nt: TGTGCCAGCAGTCCAATCGGGACTAGCGGGATCAATGAGCAGTTCTTC
v_call: TRBV7-9; clone_size: -; d_call: -; j_call: TRBJ2-1; cdr3_aa: CASSWTTAARGNSYNEQFF; cdr3_nt: TGTGCCAGCAGTTGGACCACCGCGGCTCGAGGGAACTCCTACAATGAGCAGTTCTTC
v_call: TRBV9; clone_size: -; d_call: TRBD2; j_call: TRBJ2-2; cdr3_aa: CASSVRASGSTGELFF; cdr3_nt: TGTGCCAGCAGCGTAAGGGCTAGCGGGAGCACCGGGGAGCTGTTTTTT
v_call: TRBV19; clone_size: -; d_call: -; j_call: TRBJ2-3; cdr3_aa: CASSMGGGNDYSLRRDTQYF; cdr3_nt: TGTGCCAGTAGTATGGGAGGGGGTAATGACTACTCCCTACGACGAGATACGCAGTATTTT
v_call: TRBV29-1; clone_size: -; d_call: -; j_call: TRBJ2-7; cdr3_aa: CSVETGLDSYEQYF; cdr3_nt: TGCAGCGTAGAAACAGGGTTGGACTCCTACGAGCAGTACTTC
v_call: TRBV6-1; clone_size: -; d_call: TRBD1; j_call: TRBJ1-1; cdr3_aa: CASTRDSRFPF; cdr3_nt: TGTGCCAGCACCCGGGACAGCAGGTTCCCTTTT
v_call: TRBV7-9; clone_size: -; d_call: -; j_call: TRBJ2-6; cdr3_aa: CASSLSGSGSGANVLTF; cdr3_nt: TGTGCCAGCAGCTTAAGCGGTTCTGGCTCTGGGGCCAACGTCCTGACTTTC
v_call: TRBV27; clone_size: -; d_call: -; j_call: TRBJ2-2; cdr3_aa: CASSILQGATGELFF; cdr3_nt: TGTGCCAGCAGTATCCTTCAAGGGGCCACCGGGGAGCTGTTTTTT
v_call: TRBV4-3; clone_size: -; d_call: -; j_call: TRBJ2-7; cdr3_aa: CASSQDNRAFLYEQYF; cdr3_nt: TGCGCCAGCAGCCAAGATAACAGGGCCTTTCTCTACGAGCAGTACTTC
v_call: TRBV5-1; clone_size: -; d_call: -; j_call: TRBJ2-7; cdr3_aa: CASREETGLGWYEQYF; cdr3_nt: TGCGCCAGCAGAGAGGAAACAGGGTTGGGATGGTACGAGCAGTACTTC
v_call: TRBV6-4; clone_size: once; d_call: TRBD1; j_call: TRBJ2-2; cdr3_aa: CASRGGYTGELFF; cdr3_nt: TGTGCCAGCCGAGGGGGCTACACCGGGGAGCTGTTTTTT
v_call: TRBV25-1; clone_size: -; d_call: -; j_call: TRBJ1-5; cdr3_aa: CASSDRDQPQHF; cdr3_nt: TGTGCCAGCAGTGATCGGGATCAGCCCCAGCATTTT
v_call: TRBV6-6; clone_size: -; d_call: TRBD1; j_call: TRBJ1-5; cdr3_aa: CASSPDRAQPQHF; cdr3_nt: TGTGCCAGCAGCCCGGACAGGGCACAGCCCCAGCATTTT
v_call: TRBV7-9; clone_size: -; d_call: -; j_call: TRBJ2-7; cdr3_aa: CASSLSRWGYEQYF; cdr3_nt: TGTGCCAGCAGCTTATCACGTTGGGGGTACGAGCAGTACTTC
v_call: TRBV4-1; clone_size: -; d_call: TRBD1; j_call: TRBJ1-2; cdr3_aa: CASSQGAGTGKIGVNGYTF; cdr3_nt: TGCGCCAGCAGCCAAGGGGCTGGGACAGGGAAAATCGGAGTTAATGGCTACACCTTC